This TCR beta chain originates from a study of blood T cell repertoires in COVID-19. As for the study in general: PBMCs, B-cell-depleted T cells, or T cells provided the cDNA or gDNA that made up the material.

Only in-frame clones appear in the TCRdb table, and some are missing; sequencing was by immunoSEQ multiplex PCR. This table has around 120,000 clones, 90% appearing once. V lost 2 bases and J 2 bases, leaving 16 bases between the germline ends. Germline-derived CDR1 and CDR2 are SGHAT and FQNNGV. This CDR3 is built from 17 residues. Material for sequencing was peripheral blood. V and J are TRBV11-2 and TRBJ1-5; no clear D. This sequence was found in a woman aged 55-69 years with COVID-19, enrolled during active disease. For the CDR3, the DNA is TGTGCCAGCAGCTTAACCCCCCATAGGGAGGGCAATCAGCCCCAGCATTTT. Its translation is CASSLTPHREGNQPQHF.